Listed here are 14 T cell receptor beta chains from one sample, sequenced in a study of shared T cell receptors in the human thymus. Produced via immunoSEQ multiplex PCR; TCRdb's table is partial and in-frame only. The sample records about 660,000 clones, about 90% being singletons. A further study also used this sample, focusing on human thymus T cells.

The sample consisted of thymocytes. These receptors all stem from a boy in the first two years of life with a congenital heart defect.

The V call is TRBV15, the J call TRBJ1-2; 10 bases line up with TRBD1. With 5 bases clipped from V and 7 bases from J, the junction kept 7 bases outside the gene matches. Germline loops: CDR1 LNHNV, CDR2 YYDKDF (reference sequence). There are 14 residues in the CDR3. The DNA for the CDR3 is TGTGCCACCAGCCAGACAGGGGGCGCGTTTGGCTACACCTTC. Translated: CATSQTGGAFGYTF.

The chain has TRBV2 and TRBJ1-1; 7 bases agree with TRBD1. Germline CDR1 reads SNHLY; CDR2 reads FYNNEI. The CDR3 totals 14 residues. Losses at the gene ends were 6 bases for V and 1 base for J; bases not matched to a gene: 5. CDR3 in DNA: TGTGCCAGCAGCTGGGGACAGACGAACACTGAAGCTTTCTTT. This encodes CASSWGQTNTEAFF.

The sample holds a few counts of this clone. The chain couples TRBV4-2 to TRBJ2-1; 8 bases match TRBD1. Trimming took 5 bases from V and 7 from J; bases not matched to a gene: 10. The V gene's germline CDR1 is LGHNA and CDR2 YNFKEQ. CDR3 size: 15 residues. DNA of the CDR3: TGTGCCAGCAGCGTGCGACAGGGGTTAATAAATGAGCAGTTCTTC. Protein sequence: CASSVRQGLINEQFF.

The chain carries TRBV28 and TRBJ1-5, with D possibly matching TRBD1 (5 bases). From germline, CDR1 is MDHEN and CDR2 SYDVKM. Between the trimmed V and J ends, which lost 1 base and 8 bases, there was a span of 30 bases. CDR3 length: 20 amino acids. CDR3 nucleotide sequence: TGTGCCAGCAGTTTATTAGGAAGAGGAGGGGCAGGGTGCGTTCAGGAGCCCCAGCATTTT. It specifies CASSLLGRGGAGCVQEPQHF.

This clone showed up just once. The gene calls are TRBV4-1 and TRBJ2-1; 8 bases line up with TRBD1. The CDR3 is 16 residues long. Germline lookup yields CDR1 MGHRA and CDR2 YSYEKL. After removal of 1 base from V and 2 bases from J, the junction contained 4 bases not matched to a gene. The CDR3 here is CASSQGSGGAYNEQFF. The CDR3 DNA follows: TGCGCCAGCAGCCAAGGATCAGGGGGCGCCTACAATGAGCAGTTCTTC.

The gene calls are TRBV27 and TRBJ2-3; 15 nucleotides agree with TRBD2. Trimming removed 0 bases from V and 4 bases from J; junction bases left unmatched: 5. In germline, CDR1 is MNHEY, CDR2 SMNVEV (reference sequence). There are 18 residues in the CDR3. CDR3 region: CASSLSGLAGGRADTQYF. For the CDR3, the DNA is TGTGCCAGCAGTTTATCCGGACTAGCGGGAGGGCGCGCAGATACGCAGTATTTT.

The V call is TRBV11-3, the J call TRBJ2-1; maybe TRBD1 (5 bases). This CDR3 region has 13 residues. The V gene lost 4 bases and the J gene lost 8 bases, with 12 bases spanning the gap. Per the germline V gene, CDR1 is SGHNT and CDR2 is YENEEA. In DNA form, the CDR3 reads TGTGCCAGCAGCTCCCTAGACAGCCATGAGCAGTTCTTC. Its translation: CASSSLDSHEQFF.

CDR3 sequence: CASSSTDRSGNQPQHF. Here the CDR3 DNA reads TGTGCCAGCAGTTCCACCGACAGGAGTGGCAATCAGCCCCAGCATTTT. The V gene is TRBV27, the J gene TRBJ1-5; TRBD1 might be the D (6 bases). The germline V gene encodes CDR1 MNHEY and CDR2 SMNVEV (reference sequence). Trimming cost V 4 bases and J 2 bases, with 15 bases left between them. The CDR3 is 16 residues long.

V usage is TRBV6-5 and J usage is TRBJ2-7, with 9 positions matching TRBD1. The junction had 6 bases not matched to a gene; V was cut back by 4 bases and J by 5 bases. Germline values: CDR1 MNHEY, CDR2 SVGAGI. This CDR3 contains 14 residues. Here the CDR3 reads CASSSQQGANEQYF. The DNA of the CDR3 is TGTGCCAGCAGTTCCCAACAGGGGGCCAACGAGCAGTACTTC.

The chain combines TRBV30 with TRBJ1-2; tentatively, D is TRBD1 (5 bases). V lost 4 bases, J lost 7 bases, and 16 bases lay in between. The CDR3 spans 13 residues. Germline V gives CDR1 GTSNPN, CDR2 SVGIG (reference sequence). CDR3 loop: CAWISRQGSGYTF. The CDR3 DNA reads as TGTGCCTGGATTTCGCGGCAGGGCTCTGGCTACACCTTC.

This sequence joins TRBV30 and TRBJ2-3, with TRBD2 matching over 12 bases. V shed 1 base and J 0 bases; nucleotides not matched to a gene: 2. Germline CDR1 is GTSNPN and CDR2 is SVGIG (reference sequence). CDR3 size: 16 residues. CDR3 DNA: TGTGCCTGGAGTGAGACTAGCGGGAGAAGCACAGATACGCAGTATTTT. Translation: CAWSETSGRSTDTQYF.

Comments on this clone: At one of its ends the junction is not consistent with the germline gene, which may arise from a read error. The chain joins TRBV5-1 to TRBJ1-5; 11 bases align to TRBD1. Germline values: CDR1 SGHRS, CDR2 YFSETQ. CDR3 length: 19 residues. Here the CDR3 reads CASSQRRGQGVWGNRPQHF. The CDR3, as DNA: TGCGCCAGCAGCCAGCGACGGGGACAGGGGGTATGGGGAAATCGGCCCCAGCATTTT.

V usage is TRBV28 and J usage is TRBJ1-5, with TRBD1 identical over 8 bases. The germline V gene encodes CDR1 MDHEN and CDR2 SYDVKM. The CDR3 runs to 14 residues. The V segment lost 8 bases and the J segment 4 bases; nucleotides outside the gene matches: 7. The CDR3 DNA sequence: TGTGCCAGCTCGACGGACAGGGAAAATCAGCCCCAGCATTTT. It specifies CASSTDRENQPQHF.

This clone was found once. This chain connects TRBV4-3 to TRBJ1-1; the D gene is possibly TRBD1 (5 bases). Deletions cut 0 bases from V and 6 bases from J, with 14 bases between. This CDR3 region has 15 residues. Germline assignment: CDR1 LGHNA and CDR2 YSLEER. For the CDR3, the DNA is TGCGCCAGCAGCCAAGATTTGGGGCTATTGCCTGAAGCTTTCTTT. It yields the protein CASSQDLGLLPEAFF.